This TCR beta chain was observed in a study of cytomegalovirus exposure and HLA in healthy donors. General study findings and limits: Later work associated 16,951 TCR beta sequences with HLA alleles at 0.05 false discovery rate.

Concerning this clone itself: As yet, its antigen is unknown.

The PCR made use of 60 Vbeta and 13 Jbeta primers. The method was immunoSEQ multiplex PCR; TCRdb's version includes in-frame clones alone and lacks a portion of them. The sample includes about 150,000 clones, about 80% of them seen just once. Trimming at V came to 3 bases and at J to 4 bases, leaving 4 bases not matched to a gene. CDR1 LGHNA and CDR2 YSLEER come from the germline V gene. This CDR3 region has 15 residues. The chain has TRBV4-3 and TRBJ2-7; 12 bases map to TRBD1. The sequence came from a man aged 25 to 45 in good health and CMV-seropositive. Sequenced material: PBMCs. This CDR3 reads CASSQGTGGRYEQYF. The DNA of the CDR3 is TGCGCCAGCAGCCAGGGGACAGGGGGCCGGTACGAGCAGTACTTC.